This T cell receptor (beta chain) comes out of a study of cytomegalovirus exposure and HLA in healthy donors. CDR3 length: 17 amino acids. V gave up 5 bases and J gave up 4 bases; unmatched junction bases: 13. In germline, CDR1 is SGHAT, CDR2 FQDESV (reference sequence). Whole-study findings and limits: Later on, analysis showed that most CMV-associated TCR beta chains appeared to be HLA-restricted. TCR beta sequences reportedly predicted most subjects' HLA-A and HLA-B alleles accurately. Another analysis was done later, and it associated around 16,000 TCR beta sequences with HLA alleles at 0.05 false discovery rate.

The PCR employed 60 Vbeta primers together with 13 Jbeta primers. Per the original data handling: Some 10 million of the roughly 77 million unique TCR beta chains counted in a later analysis were shared. The repertoire was sequenced with immunoSEQ multiplex PCR; TCRdb's copy has only in-frame clones and lacks some. D and trimming were read from the DNA, whereas the V and J calls and clone size are those reported in that table. The sample yields 160,000 or so clones, approximately 80% seen once. Concerning this clone: No antigen is known for it.

The clonotype originates from a man aged 50-59 years in good health and CMV-seropositive. V is TRBV11-1 and J is TRBJ1-2; TRBD1 matches 10 bases. The sequenced sample was PBMCs. The CDR3 is CASSSRTGGGVGYGYTF. The CDR3 bases are TGTGCCAGCAGCAGTCGGACAGGGGGAGGAGTTGGCTATGGCTACACCTTC.